Given below is one T cell receptor (beta chain) in context. What it binds is unknown. This sample is drawn from a study of OX40 agonist ivuxolimab in advanced cancers. At the level of the study: Three patients had partial responses: one hepatocellular carcinoma, two cutaneous melanoma. Study-level findings and limits: Low levels of normalized T-cell clonal expansion also appeared in some nonresponders. Fewer expanded clones were found on average in CD4+ than in CD8+ T cells.

CDR1 is SGHDT and CDR2 is YYEEEE in the germline V gene. V gave up 1 base and J gave up 0 bases, with 8 bases separating them. The CDR3 sequence is 14 residues long. Here immunoSEQ multiplex PCR was the method, and the copy in TCRdb shows in-frame clones only, minus some. The top ten clones hold more than 0.45% of a sample with approximately 70,000 clones, 75% to 95% of them seen once. The source is an adult with an advanced solid tumor such as melanoma, head and neck, liver or kidney cancer. Sequenced here: CD4+ or CD8+ T cells sorted from blood, sampled in a trial of the OX40 agonist ivuxolimab. This chain uses TRBV5-6 with TRBJ2-7, with D maybe TRBD2 (6 bases). CDR3 nucleotide sequence: TGTGCCAGCAGCTTGCCGGGAGACTCCTACGAGCAGTACTTC. Translation gives CASSLPGDSYEQYF.